Listed below are T cell receptor beta chains from one sample, sequenced in a study of PD-1 blockade in classical Hodgkin lymphoma. Profiled with immunoSEQ multiplex PCR; TCRdb holds only in-frame clones, not every one. The data show approximately 99,000 clones, with about 88% seen just once and 20% held by the top ten. Sequenced here: peripheral blood mononuclear cells (PBMCs), sampled before the second cycle of nivolumab. Receptors originate from a human donor with classical Hodgkin lymphoma. Both conserved end residues are part of each CDR3. The D gene is left open where the match is weak. Clone size appears in some rows only: once, few, many, or a class for an expanded clone.

J: TRBJ2-1; D: TRBD2; V: TRBV30; size: NA; DNA: TGTGCCTGGAGTGTACTAGCGGGAGGTAATGAGCAGTTCTTC; CDR3: CAWSVLAGGNEQFF
J: TRBJ2-1; D: TRBD2; V: TRBV7-9; size: NA; DNA: TGTGCCAGCAGCTTAACGCTCGCGGGACTAGCGACCAATGAGCAGTTCTTC; CDR3: CASSLTLAGLATNEQFF
J: TRBJ2-1; D: NA; V: TRBV9; size: NA; DNA: TGTGCCAGCAGCGTAGAGGGCGGGGTCAATGAGCAGTTCTTC; CDR3: CASSVEGGVNEQFF
J: TRBJ1-2; D: NA; V: TRBV11-2; size: NA; DNA: TGTGCCAGCAGCTTACAGGGGAACTATGGCTACACCTTC; CDR3: CASSLQGNYGYTF
J: TRBJ2-1; D: TRBD2; V: TRBV5-1; size: NA; DNA: TGCGCCAGCAGCCTGCGGGAGAACTACAATGAGCAGTTCTTC; CDR3: CASSLRENYNEQFF
J: TRBJ1-1; D: TRBD1; V: TRBV14; size: NA; DNA: TGTGCCAGCAGCCCAACGACAGGGGGTCGAGAGGAAGCTTTCTTT; CDR3: CASSPTTGGREEAFF
J: TRBJ2-7; D: NA; V: TRBV20-1; size: once; DNA: TGCAGTGCTTCGGCAGGGTACGAGCAGTACTTC; CDR3: CSASAGYEQYF
J: TRBJ2-3; D: TRBD2; V: TRBV19; size: NA; DNA: TGTGCCAGTAGAGGTGGGGGGACTAGCGGGGCTACTAGCACAGATACGCAGTATTTT; CDR3: CASRGGGTSGATSTDTQYF
J: TRBJ1-4; D: TRBD1; V: TRBV9; size: NA; DNA: TGTGCCAGCAGCGCGGGACAGGAGAATGAAAAACTGTTTTTT; CDR3: CASSAGQENEKLFF
J: TRBJ1-1; D: NA; V: TRBV14; size: NA; DNA: TGTGCCAGCAGTGCGAGGGGGAGCCCGAACACTGAAGCTTTCTTT; CDR3: CASSARGSPNTEAFF
J: TRBJ1-2; D: TRBD1; V: TRBV5-6; size: NA; DNA: TGTGCCAGCAGCTGGACAGGGGGTGATGGCTACACCTTC; CDR3: CASSWTGGDGYTF
J: TRBJ1-1; D: TRBD1; V: TRBV28; size: NA; DNA: TGTGCCAGCACCCCGCCGGGACAGAGGAACACTGAAGCTTTCTTT; CDR3: CASTPPGQRNTEAFF
J: TRBJ1-4; D: TRBD1; V: TRBV4-2; size: NA; DNA: TGTGCCAGCAGCCGGGGTCAACAGGGGATAGGTGAAAAACTGTTTTTT; CDR3: CASSRGQQGIGEKLFF
J: TRBJ2-7; D: NA; V: TRBV6-5; size: NA; DNA: TGTGCCAGCAGTTACGGCCTCACGGGCTCCTACGAGCAGTACTTC; CDR3: CASSYGLTGSYEQYF
J: TRBJ2-7; D: TRBD1; V: TRBV27; size: once; DNA: TGTGCCAGCAGCTCGGGACAGGGGGCGCTTAGAGAGCAGTACTTC; CDR3: CASSSGQGALREQYF
J: TRBJ2-2; D: TRBD2; V: TRBV10-2; size: NA; DNA: TGCGCCAGCAGTGAGATACGAAGCGGGACCCGCCGACGGAACACCGGGGAGCTGTTTTTT; CDR3: CASSEIRSGTRRRNTGELFF
J: TRBJ2-1; D: TRBD1; V: TRBV25-1; size: NA; DNA: TGTGCCAGCAGTTCGACAGGGAAAAGATCTAACAATGAGCAGTTCTTC; CDR3: CASSSTGKRSNNEQFF
J: TRBJ1-1; D: NA; V: TRBV4-1; size: NA; DNA: TGCGCCAGCAGCCAATTACAGGGGAACACTGAAGCTTTCTTT; CDR3: CASSQLQGNTEAFF